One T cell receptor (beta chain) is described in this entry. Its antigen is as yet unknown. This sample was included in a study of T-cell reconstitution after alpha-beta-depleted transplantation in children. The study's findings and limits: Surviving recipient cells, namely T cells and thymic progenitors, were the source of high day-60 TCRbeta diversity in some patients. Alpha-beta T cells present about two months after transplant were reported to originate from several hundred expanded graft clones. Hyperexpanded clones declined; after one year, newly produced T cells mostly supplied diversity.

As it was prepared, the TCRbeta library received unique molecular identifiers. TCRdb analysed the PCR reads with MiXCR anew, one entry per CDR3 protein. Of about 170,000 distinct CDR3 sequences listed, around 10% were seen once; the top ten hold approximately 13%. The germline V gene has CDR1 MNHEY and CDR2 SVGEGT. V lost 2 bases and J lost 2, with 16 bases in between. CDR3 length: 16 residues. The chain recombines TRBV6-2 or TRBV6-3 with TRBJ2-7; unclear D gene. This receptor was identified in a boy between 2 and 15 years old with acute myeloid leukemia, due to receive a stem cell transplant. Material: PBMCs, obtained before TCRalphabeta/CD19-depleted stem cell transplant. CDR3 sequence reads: CASSYKDLGRPYEQYF. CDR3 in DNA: TGTGCCAGCAGTTACAAGGATCTTGGACGGCCCTACGAGCAGTACTTC.